This is a list of T cell receptor beta chains from one sample in a study of blood T cell repertoires in COVID-19. TCRdb keeps only in-frame clones here, not all; method: immunoSEQ multiplex PCR. The sample comprises more than 150,000 clones, around 86% of which are singletons, and roughly 0.57% rests with the top ten. The specimen was peripheral blood. The receptors were gathered from a man in his sixties with COVID-19, enrolled during active disease. Each CDR3 is given with its conserved first and last residue. D genes are given only for firm matches. Rows may omit the clone size; those that give it use once, few, many or a size class.

v_call,clone_size,d_call,j_call,cdr3_aa
TRBV27,NA,TRBD1,TRBJ1-1,CASRRQGAYTEAFF
TRBV29-1,NA,NA,TRBJ2-5,CSEYRVGETQYF
TRBV7-2,NA,NA,TRBJ1-5,CASSKDIGNQPQHF
TRBV7-8,NA,NA,TRBJ1-4,CASSLERQRSNEKLFF
TRBV7-2,NA,NA,TRBJ2-5,CASSLNRNQETQYF
TRBV10-3,NA,NA,TRBJ1-6,CAISESGSNSPLHF
TRBV11-1,few,TRBD1,TRBJ2-1,CASSLGGTGYNEQFF
TRBV6-6,NA,TRBD1,TRBJ1-4,CASSSQTGTGEKLFF
TRBV14,NA,TRBD1,TRBJ1-1,CASSHYTGVATEAFF
TRBV4-2,once,TRBD2,TRBJ2-3,CASSVAGAPTQYF
TRBV7-3,NA,NA,TRBJ1-1,CASSFGENTEAFF